The 17 T cell receptor beta chains below were found in one sample sequenced in a study of HIV-infected patients and healthy controls (TCRdb year 2014). Whole blood was used without fractionating the cells, so the repertoire represented all peripheral T cells without sorting. The library was made by 5' RACE. The sample was run on an Illumina MiSeq. Using SuperScript III with primers targeting the alpha and beta constant regions, 400 to 550 ng of RNA was reverse transcribed. Separate alpha and beta chain libraries were made by chain-specific third strand synthesis with multiplexing indices. TCRdb reran the public reads through fastp at Q25 and MiXCR, keeping productive beta chains. A single entry per CDR3 protein holds the most common genes and DNA from its merged rows. This sample comprises 19,000 or so distinct CDR3 sequences, more than 9% of them detected only once. The ten top clones hold approximately 10% of the sample.

Sequenced input: blood. The source of these receptors is an adult in good health.

Within the sample, this clonotype is medium-sized (0.01 to 0.1%). This sequence joins TRBV12-3 or TRBV12-4 and TRBJ2-3; no reliable D call. Deletions cut 1 base from V and 0 bases from J, with 8 bases between. The CDR3 length is 15 residues. The chain's CDR3 is CASSLGLASTDTQYF. CDR3 bases: TGTGCCAGCAGTTTAGGACTCGCTAGCACAGATACGCAGTATTTT.

This clonotype was seen more than once but under ten times. V usage is TRBV12-3 or TRBV12-4 and J usage is TRBJ2-3, with a weak D call TRBD2 (5 bases). This CDR3 has 16 amino acids. V was clipped by 3 bases and J by 2 bases, with 15 bases between them. This CDR3 reads CASSFGLRGVTDTQYF. DNA of the CDR3: TGTGCCAGCAGTTTCGGACTGCGAGGAGTCACAGATACGCAGTATTTT.

This clonotype was detected many times. The V and J genes are TRBV30 and TRBJ1-5, with D unresolved. This CDR3 is 13 amino acids long. The V and J ends lost 2 bases and 0 bases respectively, with 5 bases between them. Germline V gene data show CDR1 as GTSNPN and CDR2 as SVGIG (reference sequence). The CDR3 protein is CAWSMNSNQPQHF. The CDR3 DNA is TGTGCCTGGAGTATGAATAGCAATCAGCCCCAGCATTTT.

In its sample, this clonotype was seen many times. The chain is built from TRBV7-2 and TRBJ2-3; 8 nucleotides line up with TRBD2. The CDR3 has 14 residues. Germline-derived CDR1 and CDR2 are SGHTA and FQGNSA. J gave up 12 bases and V 0 bases, and 8 bases lay outside the gene matches. The CDR3 DNA sequence: TGTGCCAGCAGCTTAGCTTCAGTCGGGGGGGGCCAGTATTTT. It encodes CASSLASVGGGQYF.

This chain uses TRBV7-9 with TRBJ2-6, with a possible D match to TRBD2 (5 bases). CDR3 size: 13 residues. Between the trimmed V and J ends, which lost 5 bases and 3 bases, there was a span of 5 bases. Germline CDR1 SEHNR, CDR2 FQNEAQ (reference sequence). Here the CDR3 reads CASSGSGANVLTF. CDR3 sequence (DNA): TGTGCCAGCAGCGGGAGTGGGGCCAACGTCCTGACTTTC.

The V call is TRBV11-2, the J call TRBJ2-7; possible D gene TRBD1, 6 bases. The CDR3 totals 14 residues. Trimming cost V 5 bases and J 3 bases, with 14 bases left between them. CDR1 and CDR2 (germline): SGHAT, FQNNGV. The CDR3 reads CASSAGDTRYEQYF. CDR3 sequence (DNA): TGTGCCAGCAGCGCCGGGGACACCCGCTACGAGCAGTACTTC.

The chain recombines TRBV7-2 with TRBJ1-2; 9 bases align to TRBD1. Germline V lookup: CDR1 SGHTA, CDR2 FQGNSA. The CDR3 runs to 18 residues. Trimming removed 7 bases from V and 7 bases from J; junction bases left unmatched: 22. CDR3 protein: CASKPGQGKVPLMGGYTF. The CDR3 DNA sequence: TGTGCCAGCAAGCCGGGACAGGGAAAAGTCCCATTAATGGGTGGCTACACCTTC.

This clonotype was counted ten times or more. The V and J genes are TRBV18 and TRBJ1-1, with D unresolved. This CDR3 contains 14 residues. Trimming stripped 5 bases from V and 2 bases from J, with 12 bases between. Germline CDR1 and CDR2: KGHSH and LQKENI. CDR3 amino acids: CASSFSGTNTEAFF. The CDR3 bases are TGTGCCAGCTCATTTTCCGGAACAAACACTGAAGCTTTCTTT.

By share, this clonotype ranks as medium-sized. The chain uses TRBV5-4 and TRBJ2-7; D gene ambiguous. This CDR3 is built from 9 residues. Trimming stripped 2 bases from V and 13 bases from J, with 7 bases between. From germline, CDR1 is SGHNT and CDR2 YYREEE (reference sequence). CDR3: CASSLPGYF. Written as DNA, the CDR3 is TGTGCCAGCAGCTTACCGGGTTACTTC.

The chain links TRBV7-2 to TRBJ1-6, with a tentative D call TRBD1 (5 bases). Germline lookup yields CDR1 SGHTA and CDR2 FQGNSA. V lost 5 bases to trimming and J lost 10 bases, with 18 bases between them. The CDR3 sequence is 15 residues long. The DNA for the CDR3 is TGTGCCAGCAGCCCCCAAGGGCAGGGTCGGTCACCCCTCCACTTT. Amino acids: CASSPQGQGRSPLHF.

This clonotype was detected only a few times. The V call is TRBV7-6, the J call TRBJ1-1; D not resolved. CDR3 size: 13 residues. Trimming left V 2 bases short and J 7 bases short, with 11 bases between. Germline values: CDR1 SGHVS, CDR2 FNYEAQ. CDR3 nucleotide sequence: TGTGCCAGCAGCTTATTCAGCGGACTTGAAGCTTTCTTT. It is translated as CASSLFSGLEAFF.

This clonotype showed up just a few times. V gene TRBV12-3 or TRBV12-4 combines with J gene TRBJ1-2; D might be TRBD1 (5 bases). The V and J ends lost 6 bases and 4 bases respectively, with 12 bases between them. The CDR3 consists of 13 residues. The CDR3 loop is CASSTGRLYGYTF. The CDR3 DNA is TGTGCCAGCAGCACAGGACGGCTCTATGGCTACACCTTC.

This clonotype is termed medium-sized. This chain joins TRBV5-6 and TRBJ1-4; 7 positions match TRBD1. There are 16 residues in the CDR3. CDR1 SGHDT and CDR2 YYEEEE come from the germline V gene. V lost 2 bases to trimming and J lost 5 bases; unmatched junction nucleotides: 9. CDR3 DNA: TGTGCCAGCAGCTTACTCACCGGGACAGTGAATGAAAAACTGTTTTTT. Residues: CASSLLTGTVNEKLFF.

By share, this clonotype ranks as medium-sized. The chain combines TRBV28 with TRBJ1-1; TRBD1 aligns across 8 bases. The trim removed 5 bases at V and 2 bases at J, leaving 7 bases unmatched. The CDR3 sequence is 15 residues long. The germline V gene encodes CDR1 MDHEN and CDR2 SYDVKM. The CDR3 sequence is CASSPQTGVNTEAFF. The DNA for the CDR3 is TGTGCCAGCAGTCCTCAGACAGGGGTTAACACTGAAGCTTTCTTT. Variable domain in full (rest from reference TRBV28 and TRBJ1-1): DVKVTQSSRYLVKRTGEKVFLECVQDMDHENMFWYRQDPGLGLRLIYFSYDVKMKEKGDIPEGYSVSREKKERFSLILESASTNQTSMYLCASSPQTGVNTEAFFGQGTRLTVV.

This CDR3 is CASSFSLSGGAWEQYF. In nucleotides, the CDR3 is TGTGCCAGCAGCTTCTCCCTTAGCGGGGGGGCGTGGGAGCAGTACTTC. The chain links TRBV7-2 to TRBJ2-7, with TRBD2 identical over 11 bases. The germline V gene encodes CDR1 SGHTA and CDR2 FQGNSA. V was pared by 3 bases and J by 7 bases, with 11 bases of the junction left unmatched. The CDR3 has 16 residues.

By its share, this clonotype is medium-sized. The V gene is TRBV9, the J gene TRBJ2-4, with D perhaps TRBD2 (5 bases). Trimming shortened V by 0 bases and J by 10 bases, and 11 bases separated the two germline ends. Germline CDR1 SGDLS, CDR2 YYNGEE. The CDR3 is 13 amino acids. This chain's CDR3 is CASSVEEGRIQYF. CDR3 bases: TGTGCCAGCAGCGTAGAAGAGGGAAGGATTCAGTACTTC.

This clonotype has ten or more counts. The rearrangement joins TRBV20-1 to TRBJ1-1; a possible D gene is TRBD1 (5 bases). This CDR3 region has 14 residues. Between the trimmed V and J ends, which lost 2 bases and 1 base, there was a span of 11 bases. The germline gives CDR1 DFQATT, CDR2 SNEGSKA (reference sequence). The CDR3 spells CSARLPRGNTEAFF. CDR3 DNA sequence: TGCAGTGCTAGATTACCTAGGGGGAACACTGAAGCTTTCTTT.